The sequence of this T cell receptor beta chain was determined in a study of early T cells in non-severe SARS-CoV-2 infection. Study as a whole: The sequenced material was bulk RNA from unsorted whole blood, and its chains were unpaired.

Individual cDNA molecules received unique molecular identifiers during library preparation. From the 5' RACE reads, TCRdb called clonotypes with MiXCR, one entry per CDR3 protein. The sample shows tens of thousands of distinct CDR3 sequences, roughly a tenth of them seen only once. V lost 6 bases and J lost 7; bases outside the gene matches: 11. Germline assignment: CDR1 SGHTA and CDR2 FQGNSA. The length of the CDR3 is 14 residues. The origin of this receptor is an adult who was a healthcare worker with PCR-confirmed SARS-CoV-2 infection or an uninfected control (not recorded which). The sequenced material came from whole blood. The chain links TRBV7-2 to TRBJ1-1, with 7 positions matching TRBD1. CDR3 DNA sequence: TGTGCCAGCAGGGAAACCGGACAGGCCGGTGAAGCTTTCTTT. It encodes CASRETGQAGEAFF.